These 17 T cell receptor beta chains came from one sample sequenced in a study of blood T cell repertoires in COVID-19. Clones were sequenced by immunoSEQ multiplex PCR, and TCRdb holds only the in-frame ones, with some missing. The data hold some 150,000 clones, with about 85% observed a single time. Sequenced material: peripheral blood. The receptors were sampled from a woman between 70 and 85 years old with acute or convalescent COVID-19.

There are a few counts of this clone. V is TRBV3-1 (or the pseudogene TRBV3-2) and J is TRBJ1-6; 8 bases match TRBD1. J lost 7 bases, V lost 6 bases, and 5 bases had no gene match. Germline V gene lookup returns CDR1 LGHDT and CDR2 YNNKEL (reference sequence). The CDR3 contains 14 residues. The CDR3 reads CASSPTGGNSPLHF. The CDR3 nucleotides read TGTGCCAGCAGTCCTACAGGGGGAAATTCACCCCTCCACTTT.

The chain uses TRBV5-1 and TRBJ2-7; 7 nucleotides match TRBD1. V lost 2 bases, J lost 2 bases, and 7 bases stayed unmatched. This CDR3 region has 15 residues. Germline-derived CDR1 and CDR2 are SGHRS and YFSETQ. Here the CDR3 reads CASSFDRERAYEQYF. CDR3 nucleotides: TGCGCCAGCAGCTTTGACAGGGAGAGAGCCTACGAGCAGTACTTC. Using reference TRBV5-1 and TRBJ2-7 for the parts outside the CDR3, the full variable domain is KAGVTQTPRYLIKTRGQQVTLSCSPISGHRSVSWYQQTPGQGLQFLFEYFSETQRNKGNFPGRFSGRQFSNSRSEMNVSTLELGDSALYLCASSFDRERAYEQYFGPGTRLTVT.

This clone was seen a single time. The genes are TRBV6-2 or TRBV6-3 and TRBJ1-5, with a possible D match to TRBD1 (6 bases). V lost 4 bases to trimming and J lost 2 bases, with 24 bases between them. The CDR3 loop spans 19 amino acids. Germline CDR1 reads MNHEY; CDR2 reads SVGEGT. The DNA of the CDR3 is TGTGCCAGCAGTTTGGGGACCCGACAGGCGAAATGGGGCAATCAGCCCCAGCATTTT. It translates to CASSLGTRQAKWGNQPQHF.

This clone was observed a single time. The CDR3 sequence: CASSASGRPPRDETQYF. The CDR3 bases are TGTGCCAGCAGTGCAAGTGGCAGACCTCCGAGGGATGAGACCCAGTACTTC. V gene TRBV2 combines with J gene TRBJ2-5; perhaps TRBD2 as D (5 bases). The CDR3 has 17 amino acids. Per the germline V gene, CDR1 is SNHLY and CDR2 is FYNNEI. Trimming left V 4 bases short and J 5 bases short, with 23 bases between.

This sequence joins TRBV5-1 and TRBJ1-2, with D hard to call. CDR3 size: 16 residues. The germline V and J ends were trimmed by 0 bases and 6 bases, with 18 bases remaining between them. The germline gives CDR1 SGHRS, CDR2 YFSETQ. The CDR3 loop reads CASSLADGRSQNGYTF. The DNA for the CDR3 is TGCGCCAGCAGCTTGGCGGATGGCAGGTCACAAAATGGCTACACCTTC.

This chain links TRBV14 with TRBJ2-5; D gene unclear. The CDR3 contains 13 residues. V lost 2 bases to trimming and J lost 1 base, with 5 bases between them. Per the germline V gene, CDR1 is SGHDN and CDR2 is FVKESK. This CDR3 is CASSQNSQETQYF. CDR3 coding DNA: TGTGCCAGCAGCCAAAACAGCCAAGAGACCCAGTACTTC.

This chain joins TRBV29-1 and TRBJ1-2; D ambiguous. Germline V gene lookup returns CDR1 SQVTM and CDR2 ANQGSEA. V lost 4 bases to trimming and J lost 8 bases, with 8 bases between them. This CDR3 region has 10 residues. The CDR3 DNA is TGCAGCGTTGGCGAGAGGGGCTACACCTTC. Translation: CSVGERGYTF.

The V gene is TRBV3-1 (or the pseudogene TRBV3-2), the J gene TRBJ2-3, with TRBD1 matching over 9 bases. The germline V gene has CDR1 LGHDT and CDR2 YNNKEL (reference sequence). V dropped 1 base and J dropped 4; count of bases not matched to a gene: 6. This CDR3 is built from 16 residues. Here the CDR3 reads CASSQGDRVSSDTQYF. The CDR3 DNA follows: TGTGCCAGCAGCCAAGGGGACAGGGTTTCCTCAGATACGCAGTATTTT.

The J gene is TRBJ1-2, the V gene TRBV7-8, with 9 bases fitting TRBD1. V shed 5 bases, J shed 1 base, and the junction held 5 bases outside the gene matches. This CDR3 region has 15 residues. Germline V gives CDR1 SGHVS, CDR2 FQNEAQ. CDR3 in DNA: TGTGCCAGCAGCGAAGGGACAGGGCGTAACTATGGCTACACCTTC. Translated: CASSEGTGRNYGYTF.

The chain carries TRBV13 and TRBJ1-6; D call uncertain. The ends were cut back, 5 bases at V and 4 bases at J, with 12 bases in the middle. The germline V gene encodes CDR1 PRHDT and CDR2 FYEKMQ (reference sequence). This CDR3 has 15 amino acids. The CDR3 region is CASSADTLYNSPLHF. The CDR3 DNA is TGTGCCAGCAGCGCCGACACCCTTTATAATTCACCCCTCCACTTT.

The chain has TRBV11-2 and TRBJ2-5; D call uncertain. The V gene lost 6 bases and the J gene lost 3 bases, with 14 bases spanning the gap. This CDR3 is 14 amino acids long. Per germline, CDR1 SGHAT and CDR2 FQNNGV. The CDR3 loop reads CASRSWQVEETQYF. In DNA form, the CDR3 reads TGTGCCAGCAGGTCGTGGCAGGTCGAAGAGACCCAGTACTTC.

The gene calls are TRBV6-2 or TRBV6-3 and TRBJ1-5; no firm D call. There are 15 residues in the CDR3. CDR1 is MNHEY and CDR2 is SVGEGT in the germline V gene. The germline V and J ends were trimmed by 0 bases and 4 bases, with 10 bases remaining between them. CDR3 region: CASSYSNSPNQPQHF. The CDR3 DNA is TGTGCCAGCAGTTACTCGAACAGTCCAAATCAGCCCCAGCATTTT.

This clone was seen once. The chain couples TRBV7-9 to TRBJ1-2; the match to TRBD1 covers 8 bases. With 2 bases clipped from V and 2 bases from J, the junction kept 10 bases outside the gene matches. Germline V gene data show CDR1 as SEHNR and CDR2 as FQNEAQ (reference sequence). The CDR3 totals 17 residues. The CDR3 sequence: CASSLRSGGVDNYGYTF. The CDR3 nucleotides are TGTGCCAGCAGCTTACGGTCAGGGGGCGTGGACAACTATGGCTACACCTTC.

V and J are TRBV5-1 and TRBJ2-6, with 10 positions matching TRBD1. The CDR3 extends over 17 amino acids. In germline, CDR1 is SGHRS, CDR2 YFSETQ. The trim removed 4 bases at V and 0 bases at J, leaving 4 bases unmatched. CDR3 nucleotide sequence: TGCGCCAGCAGCCAGGGACAGGGGTTCTCTGGGGCCAACGTCCTGACTTTC. Protein sequence: CASSQGQGFSGANVLTF. The full variable domain, its missing parts supplied by reference TRBV5-1 and TRBJ2-6, is KAGVTQTPRYLIKTRGQQVTLSCSPISGHRSVSWYQQTPGQGLQFLFEYFSETQRNKGNFPGRFSGRQFSNSRSEMNVSTLELGDSALYLCASSQGQGFSGANVLTFGAGSRLTVL.

The chain employs TRBV6-6 and TRBJ2-7; 7 nucleotides match TRBD2. The germline CDR1 and CDR2 sequences are MNHNY and SVGAGI (reference sequence). V dropped 4 bases and J dropped 6; count of bases not matched to a gene: 12. This CDR3 has 15 residues. This CDR3 is CASSSDGGMIVEQYF. The CDR3 region has the DNA TGTGCCAGCAGTTCGGACGGGGGGATGATCGTCGAGCAGTACTTC.

This chain links TRBV18 with TRBJ2-7, with a possible D match to TRBD1 (6 bases). CDR1 is KGHSH, CDR2 LQKENI, per germline. The V and J ends lost 6 bases and 6 bases respectively, with 21 bases between them. CDR3 length: 15 residues. The CDR3 coding sequence is TGTGCCAGCTCTGCTCGGGGACACGGGTCGAGCGAGCAGTACGTC. Amino acids: CASSARGHGSSEQYV.

The rearrangement joins TRBV28 to TRBJ1-1, with TRBD1 matching over 10 bases. With 8 bases clipped from V and 7 bases from J, the junction kept 13 bases outside the gene matches. Germline CDR1 is MDHEN and CDR2 is SYDVKM. The length of the CDR3 is 15 residues. CDR3 nucleotide sequence: TGTGCCAGCGGAGTGACCGGGACAGGGGCCCTTGAAGCTTTCTTT. As protein: CASGVTGTGALEAFF.